A selection of T cell receptor beta chains follows, all from one sample in a study of cytomegalovirus exposure and HLA in healthy donors. The repertoire was sequenced with immunoSEQ multiplex PCR; TCRdb's copy has only in-frame clones and lacks some. The sample consists of about 89,000 clones, under 80% of them appearing once. The sequenced sample was PBMCs. The origin of the receptors is a male donor in good health and CMV-seronegative. The CDR3 runs from the conserved cysteine through the conserved F or W. The order of the fields is D gene, clone size, V gene, J gene, CDR3 protein, CDR3 DNA. A D gene is named only where the DNA matches it firmly. Rows give clone size only sometimes, using once, few, many, or a class for an expanded clone.

>TRBD2|.|TRBV15|TRBJ2-7
CATRRGSSSYEQYF
TGTGCCACCAGACGCGGGAGCAGCTCCTACGAGCAGTACTTC
>TRBD2|.|TRBV2|TRBJ2-7
CASSRTSGSPDEQYF
TGTGCCAGCAGCCGAACTAGCGGGAGTCCCGACGAGCAGTACTTC
>.|.|TRBV5-4|TRBJ2-3
CASSSGTDTQYF
TGTGCCAGCAGCTCGGGTACAGATACGCAGTATTTT
>TRBD2|few|TRBV7-2|TRBJ2-7
CASGGSAYEQYF
TGTGCCAGCGGCGGGAGTGCCTACGAGCAGTACTTC
>TRBD1|.|TRBV4-2|TRBJ1-1
CASSPTDRGERTEAFF
TGTGCCAGCAGCCCGACGGACAGGGGGGAGCGGACTGAAGCTTTCTTT
>TRBD1|.|TRBV5-1|TRBJ2-1
CASSPGTGYFNEQFF
TGCGCCAGCAGCCCAGGGACAGGGTACTTCAATGAGCAGTTCTTC
>TRBD1|.|TRBV28|TRBJ2-7
CASSLSGTGVYEQYF
TGTGCCAGCAGTTTGTCCGGGACAGGGGTCTACGAGCAGTACTTC
>.|.|TRBV6-6|TRBJ2-7
CASSYSGAAYEQYF
TGTGCCAGCAGTTACTCGGGCGCAGCCTACGAGCAGTACTTC
>.|.|TRBV2|TRBJ2-7
CASSPGRRNPYEQYF
TGTGCCAGCAGTCCAGGTCGCCGAAATCCCTACGAGCAGTACTTC
>TRBD2|.|TRBV19|TRBJ2-3
CASSWTSGTDTQYF
TGTGCCAGTAGTTGGACTAGCGGGACAGATACGCAGTATTTT
>.|.|TRBV19|TRBJ2-4
CASSVSRVRLAKNIQYF
TGTGCCAGTAGTGTATCTAGAGTCCGGTTAGCCAAAAACATTCAATACTTC
>.|.|TRBV9|TRBJ1-3
CASSLEVRGPGNTIYF
TGTGCCAGCAGCCTAGAGGTCAGGGGCCCTGGAAACACCATATATTTT
>.|once|TRBV7-8|TRBJ2-5
CASSLALTGQETQYF
TGTGCCAGCAGCTTAGCGCTAACAGGGCAAGAGACCCAGTACTTC
>.|.|TRBV30|TRBJ2-1
CAWKSRRNADEQFF
TGTGCCTGGAAGTCCAGAAGGAATGCGGATGAGCAGTTCTTC
>.|.|TRBV4-2|TRBJ1-2
CASSQEVKEISGNYGYTF
TGTGCCAGCAGCCAAGAAGTTAAAGAGATTTCTGGTAATTATGGCTACACCTTC
>TRBD2|.|TRBV4-1|TRBJ2-1
CASSQVGTSAYNEQFF
TGCGCCAGCAGCCAAGTGGGGACTAGCGCGTACAATGAGCAGTTCTTC
>.|.|TRBV11-2|TRBJ1-1
CASSLVSVTEAFF
TGTGCCAGCAGCTTAGTATCGGTCACTGAAGCTTTCTTT
>.|once|TRBV5-1|TRBJ1-5
CARVTHPQPQHF
TGCGCCAGGGTGACTCATCCACAGCCCCAGCATTTT
>.|.|TRBV15|TRBJ1-4
CATRFTTNEKLFF
TGTGCCACCCGGTTTACAACTAATGAAAAACTGTTTTTT
>.|.|TRBV27|TRBJ1-3
CASSRGLPLSGNTIYF
TGTGCCAGCAGTCGAGGACTCCCGCTCTCTGGAAACACCATATATTTT
>TRBD1|.|TRBV11-2|TRBJ2-7
CASSSGTGAYEQYF
TGTGCCAGCAGCTCCGGGACAGGGGCTTACGAGCAGTACTTC
>.|few|TRBV28|TRBJ2-2
CASSLYYRTPNTGELFF
TGTGCCAGCAGTTTATACTACAGGACACCGAACACCGGGGAGCTGTTTTTT
>.|.|TRBV5-1|TRBJ1-2
CASSFDTGGYTF
TGCGCCAGCAGCTTTGACACAGGAGGCTACACCTTC
>.|.|TRBV5-4|TRBJ2-7
CASSLDAPRGYEQYF
TGTGCCAGCAGCTTGGATGCTCCCCGAGGTTACGAGCAGTACTTC
>TRBD1|.|TRBV18|TRBJ1-2
CASSTKQGEGYTF
TGTGCCAGCTCAACGAAACAGGGGGAGGGCTACACCTTC
>.|few|TRBV5-1|TRBJ1-1
CASSLWGQDTEAFF
TGCGCCAGCAGCTTGTGGGGGCAAGACACTGAAGCTTTCTTT
>TRBD1|.|TRBV5-1|TRBJ2-7
CASSLRAGDRGHEQYF
TGCGCCAGCAGCTTGAGAGCCGGGGACAGGGGACACGAGCAGTACTTC
>.|.|TRBV27|TRBJ2-3
CASAFTGDTQYF
TGTGCCAGCGCATTTACAGGGGATACGCAGTATTTT
>.|.|TRBV6-6|TRBJ2-7
CASSLAWEQYF
TGTGCCAGCAGTCTAGCATGGGAGCAGTACTTC
>.|few|TRBV6-1|TRBJ1-1
CASSTTMNTEAFF
TGTGCCAGCAGTACAACCATGAACACTGAAGCTTTCTTT
>TRBD1|.|TRBV4-1|TRBJ2-3
CASSQLQTGAATDTQYF
TGCGCCAGCAGCCAACTCCAGACAGGGGCTGCAACAGATACGCAGTATTTT
>TRBD1|.|TRBV29-1|TRBJ1-5
CSVLTGLGSQHF
TGCAGCGTTCTGACAGGGTTAGGGTCCCAGCATTTT
>TRBD2|few|TRBV5-6|TRBJ2-1
CASSSGTRVNEQFF
TGTGCCAGCAGCTCCGGGACTAGGGTCAATGAGCAGTTCTTC
>.|.|TRBV5-1|TRBJ2-7
CASSLDVLSYEQYF
TGCGCCAGCAGCTTGGATGTTCTCTCTTACGAGCAGTACTTC
>TRBD2|.|TRBV7-2|TRBJ2-1
CASVLSVGGGASNEQFF
TGTGCCAGCGTCCTCTCGGTCGGGGGAGGGGCGAGCAATGAGCAGTTCTTC
>.|.|TRBV6-1|TRBJ2-7
CASSEPGFSYEQYF
TGTGCCAGCAGTGAACCCGGGTTCTCCTACGAGCAGTACTTC
>TRBD2|few|TRBV19|TRBJ2-7
CASSISGSGYEQYF
TGTGCCAGTAGTATAAGCGGGAGCGGTTACGAGCAGTACTTC
>TRBD1|few|TRBV2|TRBJ2-6
CASRPGQGVPGANVLTF
TGTGCCAGCAGACCGGGACAGGGTGTCCCTGGGGCCAACGTCCTGACTTTC
>TRBD2|.|TRBV19|TRBJ2-1
CASSPAGGAYNEQFF
TGTGCCAGTAGTCCGGCGGGAGGCGCCTACAATGAGCAGTTCTTC
>TRBD2|few|TRBV7-6|TRBJ2-1
CASSLGLAGVNEQFF
TGTGCCAGCAGCTTGGGACTAGCGGGAGTGAATGAGCAGTTCTTC
>.|.|TRBV27|TRBJ2-7
CASSLVAGSYEQYF
TGTGCCAGCAGTTTAGTCGCGGGAAGCTACGAGCAGTACTTC
>.|.|TRBV5-1|TRBJ1-3
CASGLLGPSSGNTIYF
TGCGCCAGCGGCCTCTTGGGGCCCAGCTCTGGAAACACCATATATTTT
>TRBD2|.|TRBV2|TRBJ2-1
CASSPTSGRYNEQFF
TGTGCCAGCAGTCCGACTAGCGGAAGGTACAATGAGCAGTTCTTC
>TRBD2|few|TRBV7-2|TRBJ2-7
CASSWLAGGYEQYF
TGTGCCAGCAGCTGGCTAGCGGGTGGGTACGAGCAGTACTTC
>TRBD1|.|TRBV6-5|TRBJ1-1
CASSYSGRGDTEAFF
TGTGCCAGCAGTTACTCGGGCAGGGGGGACACTGAAGCTTTCTTT